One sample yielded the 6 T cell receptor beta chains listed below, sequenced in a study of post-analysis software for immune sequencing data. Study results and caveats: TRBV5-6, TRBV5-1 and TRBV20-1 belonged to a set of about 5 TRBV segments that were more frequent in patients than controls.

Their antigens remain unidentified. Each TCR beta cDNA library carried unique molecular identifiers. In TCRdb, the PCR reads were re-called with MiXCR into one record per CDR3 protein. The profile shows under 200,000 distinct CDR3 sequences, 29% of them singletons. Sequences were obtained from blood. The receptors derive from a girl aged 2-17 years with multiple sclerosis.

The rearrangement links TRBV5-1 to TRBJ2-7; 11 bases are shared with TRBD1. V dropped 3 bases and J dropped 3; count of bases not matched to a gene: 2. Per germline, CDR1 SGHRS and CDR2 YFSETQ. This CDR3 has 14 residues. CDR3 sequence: CASSWTGGGYEQYF. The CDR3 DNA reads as TGCGCCAGCAGCTGGACAGGGGGCGGCTACGAGCAGTACTTC.

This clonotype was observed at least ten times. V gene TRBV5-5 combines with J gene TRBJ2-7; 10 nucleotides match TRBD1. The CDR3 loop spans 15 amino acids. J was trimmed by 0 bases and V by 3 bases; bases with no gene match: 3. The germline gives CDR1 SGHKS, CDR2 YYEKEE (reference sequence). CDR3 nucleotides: TGTGCCAGCAGCTGGGGACAGGGGATCTCCTACGAGCAGTACTTC. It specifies CASSWGQGISYEQYF.

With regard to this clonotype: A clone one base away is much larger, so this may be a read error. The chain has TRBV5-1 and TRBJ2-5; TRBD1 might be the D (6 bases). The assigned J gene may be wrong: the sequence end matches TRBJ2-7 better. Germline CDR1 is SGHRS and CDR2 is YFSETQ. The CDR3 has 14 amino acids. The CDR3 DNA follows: TGCGCCAGCGGCTTGGTTTCAGGGGAGTACGAGCAGTACTTC. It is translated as CASGLVSGEYEQYF.

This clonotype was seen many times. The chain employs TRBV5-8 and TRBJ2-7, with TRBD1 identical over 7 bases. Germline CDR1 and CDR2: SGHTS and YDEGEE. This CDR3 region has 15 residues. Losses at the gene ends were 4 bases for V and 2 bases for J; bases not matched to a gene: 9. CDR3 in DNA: TGTGCCAGCAGCGTACCAGGACAGGCTACCTACGAGCAGTACTTC. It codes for CASSVPGQATYEQYF.

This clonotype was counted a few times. The CDR3 sequence: CSARDRVMNTEAFF. DNA for the CDR3: TGCAGTGCTAGGGACAGGGTCATGAACACTGAAGCTTTCTTT. This chain connects TRBV20-1 to TRBJ1-1, with 8 bases fitting TRBD1. In germline, CDR1 is DFQATT, CDR2 SNEGSKA (reference sequence). V was pared by 3 bases and J by 0 bases, with 3 bases of the junction left unmatched. The CDR3 has 14 residues.

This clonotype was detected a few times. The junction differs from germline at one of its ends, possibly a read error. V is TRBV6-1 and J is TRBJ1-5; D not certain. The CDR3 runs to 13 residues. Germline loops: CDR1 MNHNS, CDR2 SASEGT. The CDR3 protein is CASGEIENQPQHF. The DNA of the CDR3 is TGTGCCAGCGGTGAAATAGAGAATCAGCCCCAGCATTTT.